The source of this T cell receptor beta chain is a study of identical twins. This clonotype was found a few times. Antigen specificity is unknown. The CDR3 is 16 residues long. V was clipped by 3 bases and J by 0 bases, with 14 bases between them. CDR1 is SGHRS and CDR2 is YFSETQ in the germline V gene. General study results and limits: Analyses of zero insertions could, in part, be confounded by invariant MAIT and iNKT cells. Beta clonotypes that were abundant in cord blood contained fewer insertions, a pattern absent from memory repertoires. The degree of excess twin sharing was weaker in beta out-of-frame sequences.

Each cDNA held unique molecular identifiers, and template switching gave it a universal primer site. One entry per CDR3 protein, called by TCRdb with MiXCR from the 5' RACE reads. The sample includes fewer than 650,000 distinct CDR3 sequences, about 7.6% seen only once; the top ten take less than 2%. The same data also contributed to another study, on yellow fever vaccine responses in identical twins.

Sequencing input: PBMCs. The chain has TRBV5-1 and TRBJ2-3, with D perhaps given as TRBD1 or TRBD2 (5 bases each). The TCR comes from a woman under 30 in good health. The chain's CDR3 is CASSYLGELSTDTQYF. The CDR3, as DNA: TGCGCCAGCAGCTACCTAGGGGAGCTTAGCACAGATACGCAGTATTTT. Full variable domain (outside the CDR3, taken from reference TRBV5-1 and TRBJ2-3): KAGVTQTPRYLIKTRGQQVTLSCSPISGHRSVSWYQQTPGQGLQFLFEYFSETQRNKGNFPGRFSGRQFSNSRSEMNVSTLELGDSALYLCASSYLGELSTDTQYFGPGTRLTVL.